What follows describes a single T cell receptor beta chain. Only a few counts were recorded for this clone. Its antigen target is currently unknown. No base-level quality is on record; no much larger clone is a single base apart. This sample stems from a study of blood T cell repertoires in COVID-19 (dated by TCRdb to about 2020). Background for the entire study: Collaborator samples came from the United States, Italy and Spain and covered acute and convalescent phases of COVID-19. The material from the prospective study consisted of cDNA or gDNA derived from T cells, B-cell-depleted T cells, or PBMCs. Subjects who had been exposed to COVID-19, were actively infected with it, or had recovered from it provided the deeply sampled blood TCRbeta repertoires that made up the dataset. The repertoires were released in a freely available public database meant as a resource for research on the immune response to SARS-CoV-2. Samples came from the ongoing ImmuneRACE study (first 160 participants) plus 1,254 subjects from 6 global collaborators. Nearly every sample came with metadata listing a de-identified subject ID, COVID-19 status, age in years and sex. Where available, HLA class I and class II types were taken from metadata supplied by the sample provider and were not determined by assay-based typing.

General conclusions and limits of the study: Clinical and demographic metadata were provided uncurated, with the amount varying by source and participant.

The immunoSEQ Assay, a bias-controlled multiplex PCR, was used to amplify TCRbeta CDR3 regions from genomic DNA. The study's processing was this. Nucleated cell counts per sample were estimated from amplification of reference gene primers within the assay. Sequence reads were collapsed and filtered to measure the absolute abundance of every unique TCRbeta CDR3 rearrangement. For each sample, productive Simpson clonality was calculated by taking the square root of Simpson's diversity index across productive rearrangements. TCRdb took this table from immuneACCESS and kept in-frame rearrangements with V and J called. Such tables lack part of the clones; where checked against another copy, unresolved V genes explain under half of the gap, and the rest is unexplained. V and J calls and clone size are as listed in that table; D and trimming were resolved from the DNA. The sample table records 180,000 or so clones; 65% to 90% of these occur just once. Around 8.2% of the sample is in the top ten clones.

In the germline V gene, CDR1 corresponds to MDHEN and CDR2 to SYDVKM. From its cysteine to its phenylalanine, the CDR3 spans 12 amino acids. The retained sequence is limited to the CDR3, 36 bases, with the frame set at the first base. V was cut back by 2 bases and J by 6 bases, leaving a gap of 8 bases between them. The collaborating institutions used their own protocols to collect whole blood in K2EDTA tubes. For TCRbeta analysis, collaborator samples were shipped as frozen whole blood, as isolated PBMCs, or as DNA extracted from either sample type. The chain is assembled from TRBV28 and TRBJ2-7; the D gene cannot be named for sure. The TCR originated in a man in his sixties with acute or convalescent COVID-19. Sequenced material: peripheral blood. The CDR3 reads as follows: CASSLGPGEQYF. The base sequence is TGTGCCAGCAGTTTAGGCCCTGGCGAGCAGTACTTC.